A single sample gave rise to the 9 T cell receptor beta chains below, sequenced in a study of shared clonotypes between healthy human individuals. It was CD45RO-negative cells, positively selected for CCR7, that made up naive CD8 cells, with terminally differentiated effector memory CD45RA+ cells excluded. Only in-frame clones appear in the TCRdb table, and some are missing; sequencing was by immunoSEQ multiplex PCR. The repertoire consists of around 2.1 million clones, with approximately 94% occurring once and the leading ten covering 1.5% to 2%. Material for sequencing was naive CD8+ T cells from PBMCs. All receptors derive from a man between 18 and 35 years old in good health. Some clones in this sample may be carry-over from other donors' samples.

The chain couples TRBV13 to TRBJ2-1; 10 bases fit TRBD2. The CDR3 extends over 16 amino acids. Germline assignment: CDR1 PRHDT and CDR2 FYEKMQ (reference sequence). The ends lost 3 bases at V and 2 bases at J; junction bases unmatched: 4. This CDR3 reads CASSFAGTSAYNEQFF. DNA for the CDR3: TGTGCCAGCAGCTTTGCCGGGACTAGCGCCTACAATGAGCAGTTCTTC.

The chain joins TRBV7-9 to TRBJ2-7; D is uncertain. V gave up 1 base and J gave up 4 bases, with 5 bases separating them. Germline V CDR1 and CDR2: SEHNR, FQNEAQ (reference sequence). This CDR3 is built from 12 residues. The CDR3 region has the DNA TGTGCCAGCAGCTTAGTAAATTACGAGCAGTACTTC. The encoded protein is CASSLVNYEQYF. The entire variable domain, with the rest obtained from reference TRBV7-9 and TRBJ2-7, is as follows: DTGVSQNPRHKITKRGQNVTFRCDPISEHNRLYWYRQTLGQGPEFLTYFQNEAQLEKSRLLSDRFSAERPKGSFSTLEIQRTEQGDSAMYLCASSLVNYEQYFGPGTRLTVT.

The V call is TRBV28, the J call TRBJ2-1; 12 nucleotides match TRBD1. The germline gives CDR1 MDHEN, CDR2 SYDVKM. After removal of 5 bases from V and 8 bases from J, the junction contained 7 bases not matched to a gene. The CDR3 is 15 residues long. CDR3 region: CASSQGTGGWDEQFF. The DNA of the CDR3 is TGTGCCAGCAGTCAAGGGACAGGGGGCTGGGATGAGCAGTTCTTC. The full variable domain, completed using reference TRBV28 and TRBJ2-1, is DVKVTQSSRYLVKRTGEKVFLECVQDMDHENMFWYRQDPGLGLRLIYFSYDVKMKEKGDIPEGYSVSREKKERFSLILESASTNQTSMYLCASSQGTGGWDEQFFGPGTRLTVL.

The chain combines TRBV27 with TRBJ2-3; a weak D match, TRBD2 (6 bases). The V and J ends lost 5 bases and 3 bases respectively, with 12 bases between them. CDR3 length equals 14 residues. Germline V gene sequence: CDR1 MNHEY, CDR2 SMNVEV (reference sequence). The CDR3 protein is CASSRLALTDTQYF. The CDR3 DNA is TGTGCCAGCAGTCGCCTAGCGTTGACAGATACGCAGTATTTT.

In its sample, this clone was seen a few times. The same CDR3 can be traced to other DNA sequences in this sample. V is TRBV7-9 and J is TRBJ2-1, with 10 bases lining up with TRBD2. Germline loops: CDR1 SEHNR, CDR2 FQNEAQ (reference sequence). The CDR3 runs to 15 residues. Unmatched junction bases numbered 5, after V lost 6 bases and J lost 3 bases. DNA for the CDR3: TGTGCCAGCAGTTCCACTAGCGGGGACTACAATGAGCAGTTCTTC. Its protein product is CASSSTSGDYNEQFF. The full variable domain, its missing parts supplied by reference TRBV7-9 and TRBJ2-1, is DTGVSQNPRHKITKRGQNVTFRCDPISEHNRLYWYRQTLGQGPEFLTYFQNEAQLEKSRLLSDRFSAERPKGSFSTLEIQRTEQGDSAMYLCASSSTSGDYNEQFFGPGTRLTVL.

The rearrangement uses TRBV7-9 and TRBJ2-7; D not resolved. This CDR3 region has 12 residues. Trimming cost V 4 bases and J 4 bases, with 8 bases left between them. Germline-derived CDR1 and CDR2 are SEHNR and FQNEAQ (reference sequence). CDR3 region: CASSSHTYEQYF. The DNA for the CDR3 is TGTGCCAGCAGCTCCCACACTTACGAGCAGTACTTC.

V and J are TRBV5-1 and TRBJ2-2; 13 nucleotides line up with TRBD2. CDR1 is SGHRS and CDR2 is YFSETQ in the germline V gene. The CDR3 sequence is 17 residues long. Unmatched junction bases numbered 5, after V lost 4 bases and J lost 2 bases. This chain's CDR3 is CASSQGLAGLNTGELFF. Here the CDR3 DNA reads TGCGCCAGCAGCCAGGGACTAGCGGGACTAAACACCGGGGAGCTGTTTTTT.

The chain is built from TRBV5-1 and TRBJ2-7, with D possibly called TRBD1 or TRBD2 (5 bases each). V was shortened by 4 bases and J by 6 bases, with 14 bases between the two germline ends. Germline assignment: CDR1 SGHRS and CDR2 YFSETQ. The CDR3 runs 13 residues. CDR3 DNA sequence: TGCGCCAGCAGCGGCACGGGACCGCTCGAGCAGTACTTC. This codes for CASSGTGPLEQYF.

The chain uses TRBV7-9 and TRBJ2-7, with a possible D match to TRBD2 (6 bases). The CDR3 runs 16 residues. CDR1 is SEHNR and CDR2 is FQNEAQ in the germline V gene (reference sequence). V was trimmed by 1 base and J by 2 bases, leaving 15 bases between them. Written as DNA, the CDR3 is TGTGCCAGCAGCTTAGGGGACTCGGGACGGCCCTACGAGCAGTACTTC. Protein product: CASSLGDSGRPYEQYF. Complete variable domain (other parts from reference TRBV7-9 and TRBJ2-7): DTGVSQNPRHKITKRGQNVTFRCDPISEHNRLYWYRQTLGQGPEFLTYFQNEAQLEKSRLLSDRFSAERPKGSFSTLEIQRTEQGDSAMYLCASSLGDSGRPYEQYFGPGTRLTVT.